This T cell receptor beta chain is drawn from a study of human T cells and chemical hapten exposure. This clonotype has ten or more counts. What it binds is not known. As the library was built, unique molecular identifiers were attached to individual cDNA molecules. Per the authors' pipeline: Samples contained a median of about 96,000 TCRs, with a range of 23,224 to 690,600. Using its own MiXCR run on the 5' RACE reads, TCRdb lists one record per CDR3 protein. TCRdb, not the original authors, processed these V and J calls. The repertoire holds tens of thousands of distinct CDR3 sequences, with 15% as singletons. Extraction yielded total RNA from whole blood (unfractionated). Notes on the study in general: TCRs at a frequency above 1 in 1000 stayed unchanged with DPC sensitization.

This TCR was sampled from a female donor in good health.

The CDR3: CASSGPYKNTIYF. The CDR3 nucleotides read TGTGCCAGCAGTGGACCGTATAAAAACACCATATATTTT. The V gene is TRBV28, the J gene TRBJ1-3; D gene ambiguous. Germline CDR1 and CDR2: MDHEN and SYDVKM. V gave up 5 bases and J gave up 6 bases, with 11 bases separating them. The CDR3 is 13 residues long.